These 18 T cell receptor beta chains originate from one sample sequenced in a study of monozygotic twins with cystic fibrosis. Assay used: immunoSEQ multiplex PCR; TCRdb lists only in-frame clones, some missing. The repertoire consists of 30,000 or so clones, with 66% occurring once and the leading ten covering around 0.78%. The sample was blood. The receptors derive from a girl aged 10 to 17 with cystic fibrosis.

This chain uses TRBV27 with TRBJ2-2; 8 positions match TRBD1. The CDR3 consists of 16 residues. With V trimmed by 4 bases and J by 4 bases, 8 bases remained unmatched. From germline, CDR1 is MNHEY and CDR2 SMNVEV (reference sequence). CDR3 amino acids: CASSSPLRGRTGELFF. The CDR3 DNA follows: TGTGCCAGCAGTTCGCCGCTCAGGGGGCGCACCGGGGAGCTGTTTTTT.

The gene calls are TRBV12-2 and TRBJ1-5. TRBV12-2 is recorded as a pseudogene. The CDR3 is 14 residues long. The CDR3 region has the DNA TGTGCAAGTCGCTTAGCGCTTGTTGGAGAGTCGGGTCATTTT. Protein product: CASRLALVGESGHF.

A single count supports this clone. The chain combines TRBV9 with TRBJ2-5, with TRBD2 matching 10 bases. Germline values: CDR1 SGDLS, CDR2 YYNGEE. J gave up 5 bases and V 2 bases, and 15 bases lay outside the gene matches. The CDR3 has 18 residues. The CDR3 nucleotides are TGTGCCAGCAGCGTCCAAGCGGGAGGGTCCCAGCCCGCGGAGACCCAGTACTTC. As protein: CASSVQAGGSQPAETQYF.

This clone was recorded only once. The rearrangement joins TRBV5-1 to TRBJ1-1; D not certain. Germline V gene lookup returns CDR1 SGHRS and CDR2 YFSETQ. This CDR3 has 14 residues. V dropped 0 bases and J dropped 0 bases, with 6 bases sitting between them. The CDR3 sequence is CASSLGAVNTEAFF. The CDR3, as DNA: TGCGCCAGCAGCTTGGGGGCGGTGAACACTGAAGCTTTCTTT.

V usage is TRBV9 and J usage is TRBJ2-3; 9 bases are a match to TRBD2. Losses at the gene ends were 4 bases for V and 12 bases for J; bases not matched to a gene: 12. Germline CDR1 and CDR2: SGDLS and YYNGEE. The CDR3 contains 14 residues. The chain's CDR3 is CASSPRLAETTQYF. In nucleotides, the CDR3 is TGTGCCAGCAGCCCCAGACTAGCGGAAACTACTCAGTATTTT.

The CDR3: CSVPRHIDNEQFF. CDR3 nucleotides: TGCAGCGTCCCACGGCACATAGACAATGAGCAGTTCTTC. J is TRBJ2-1 and V is TRBV29-1, with unresolved D. CDR1 is SQVTM and CDR2 is ANQGSEA in the germline V gene. V was cut by 6 bases and J by 5 bases, with 14 bases left in between. The length of the CDR3 is 13 residues.

The V and J genes are TRBV7-9 and TRBJ2-3; 11 bases agree with TRBD2. Germline assignment: CDR1 SEHNR and CDR2 FQNEAQ (reference sequence). The junction had 1 base not matched to a gene; V was cut back by 3 bases and J by 5 bases. There are 14 residues in the CDR3. The CDR3 DNA reads as TGTGCCAGCAGCTTCGGACTAGCGGGAGATACGCAGTATTTT. Translation gives CASSFGLAGDTQYF.

This clone was detected a few times. This sequence joins TRBV18 and TRBJ1-5, with 9 bases that match TRBD1. Unmatched junction bases numbered 3, after V lost 3 bases and J lost 3 bases. Germline V gene sequence: CDR1 KGHSH, CDR2 LQKENI. The CDR3 is 15 amino acids. The CDR3 loop reads CASSPRTGDNQPQHF. CDR3 nucleotide sequence: TGTGCCAGCTCACCGCGGACAGGGGACAATCAGCCCCAGCATTTT.

This chain joins TRBV6-5 and TRBJ2-2; a possible D gene is TRBD1 (6 bases). With 5 bases removed from V and 5 bases from J, the gap between germline ends came to 12 bases. The CDR3 runs to 14 residues. Germline assignment: CDR1 MNHEY and CDR2 SVGAGI. The CDR3 sequence is CASSDRPGTGELFF. DNA of the CDR3: TGTGCCAGCAGTGACAGGCCAGGGACCGGGGAGCTGTTTTTT.

This clone was recorded only once. V is TRBV7-2 and J is TRBJ1-3; 8 positions agree with TRBD1. V was pared by 1 base and J by 4 bases, with 6 bases of the junction left unmatched. Germline CDR1 is SGHTA and CDR2 is FQGNSA. CDR3 length: 16 amino acids. In DNA form, the CDR3 reads TGTGCCAGCAGCTTAGGTTTGGCAGGGGGCGGAAACACCATATATTTT. Translated: CASSLGLAGGGNTIYF. The whole variable domain, filled in from reference TRBV7-2 and TRBJ1-3, reads GAGVSQSPSNKVTEKGKDVELRCDPISGHTALYWYRQSLGQGLEFLIYFQGNSAPDKSGLPSDRFSAERTGGSVSTLTIQRTQQEDSAVYLCASSLGLAGGGNTIYFGEGSWLTVV.

This clone came up a few times. This sequence joins TRBV6-6 and TRBJ2-7; 10 positions match TRBD2. Germline CDR1 MNHNY, CDR2 SVGAGI (reference sequence). J gave up 1 base and V 2 bases, and 5 bases lay outside the gene matches. The CDR3 consists of 16 residues. The CDR3 DNA reads as TGTGCCAGCAGTTACAGTGGACTAGCGGTTTCCTACGAGCAGTACGTC. The encoded protein is CASSYSGLAVSYEQYV.

The chain has TRBV5-1 and TRBJ1-4; 9 positions match TRBD1. V shed 4 bases, J shed 7 bases, and the junction held 8 bases outside the gene matches. Germline V gene sequence: CDR1 SGHRS, CDR2 YFSETQ. The CDR3 extends over 15 amino acids. The CDR3, as DNA: TGCGCCAGCAGCGAAGGGACAGGGCGGGTTGAAAAACTGTTTTTT. This codes for CASSEGTGRVEKLFF.

The chain is built from TRBV7-2 and TRBJ2-2; a possible D gene is TRBD2 (5 bases). The germline CDR1 and CDR2 sequences are SGHTA and FQGNSA. Trimming removed 3 bases at V and 2 bases at J, with 13 bases between. This CDR3 is 16 amino acids long. CDR3 sequence: CASSFGEFLNTGELFF. CDR3 sequence (DNA): TGTGCCAGCAGCTTCGGGGAGTTTCTTAACACCGGGGAGCTGTTTTTT.

The rearrangement uses TRBV28 and TRBJ1-2; 8 bases agree with TRBD1. The CDR3 is 13 residues long. With V trimmed by 9 bases and J by 2 bases, 5 bases remained unmatched. Germline loops: CDR1 MDHEN, CDR2 SYDVKM. The CDR3: CASLDRANYGYTF. Here the CDR3 DNA reads TGTGCCAGTCTGGACAGGGCGAACTATGGCTACACCTTC.

The chain employs TRBV11-2 and TRBJ1-2, with unresolved D. Germline values: CDR1 SGHAT, CDR2 FQNNGV. V lost 5 bases to trimming and J lost 5 bases, with 18 bases between them. The CDR3 contains 15 residues. The CDR3, as DNA: TGTGCCAGCAGCCACCGTACGGAAGGTGATTATGGCTACACCTTC. Its protein product is CASSHRTEGDYGYTF.

The rearrangement joins TRBV30 to TRBJ2-1, with D perhaps being TRBD1 or TRBD2 (6 bases each). CDR3 length: 16 amino acids. The V end was cut by 2 bases, the J end by 4 bases, with 18 bases between. CDR1 and CDR2 from the germline V gene are GTSNPN and SVGIG (reference sequence). CDR3 DNA sequence: TGTGCCTGGAGTTCCGCTACAGGGAGGCGGTACAATGAGCAGTTCTTC. It translates to CAWSSATGRRYNEQFF.

The rearrangement uses TRBV6-5 and TRBJ2-3, with TRBD1 identical over 8 bases. The CDR3 loop spans 15 amino acids. CDR1 and CDR2 from the germline V gene are MNHEY and SVGAGI. The junction had 5 bases not matched to a gene; V was cut back by 5 bases and J by 1 base. The CDR3 sequence: CASSNGQGGTDTQYF. The CDR3 nucleotides read TGTGCCAGCAGTAACGGACAGGGCGGCACAGATACGCAGTATTTT.

The V gene is TRBV7-2, the J gene TRBJ1-2, with 8 bases fitting TRBD1. This CDR3 has 18 amino acids. Germline CDR1 is SGHTA and CDR2 is FQGNSA. V lost 5 bases, J lost 1 base, and 15 bases stayed unmatched. This CDR3 reads CASSPDRASTKRNYGYTF. In DNA form, the CDR3 reads TGTGCCAGCAGCCCGGACAGGGCTTCCACTAAGCGTAACTATGGCTACACCTTC.